The clone carrying this T cell receptor (beta chain) came up many times. CDR1 is SNHLY and CDR2 is FYNNEI in the germline V gene. V shed 4 bases and J shed 3 bases, with 9 bases lying between them. The CDR3 spans 14 residues. TCR amplification used 20 to 25 PCR cycles, a constant-region primer and a V-primer adapter. TCRdb re-called the reads with MiXCR, one entry per CDR3 protein. The repertoire consists of tens of thousands of distinct CDR3 sequences, with over 9.5% occurring once and the leading ten covering 5.5% to 8%. Time point indicated: before trial treatment. Donors were administered nivolumab, ipilimumab, aspirin and low-dose cyclophosphamide, together with low-dose radiotherapy. This entry is derived from a study of low-dose radiotherapy and immunotherapy resistance in tumors. As for the study in general: Once cycle 1 day 1 began, patients took oral aspirin 300 mg daily for four cycles.

This receptor was taken from a female donor with ovarian cancer. The specimen was PBMCs, collected before treatment. The chain links TRBV2 to TRBJ1-4, with a possible D match to TRBD1 (5 bases). The CDR3 loop reads CASSGARANEKLFF. The DNA for the CDR3 is TGTGCCAGCAGTGGCGCCAGGGCTAATGAAAAACTGTTTTTT.